This T cell receptor (beta chain) was sequenced during a study of blood T cell repertoires in COVID-19 (dated by TCRdb to 2019 to 2021). For the wider study: The collaborator samples originated in the United States, Italy and Spain and spanned the acute and convalescent phases of COVID-19. Samples were obtained from the ongoing ImmuneRACE study (first 160 participants) and from about 1,300 subjects provided by 6 global collaborators. A freely available public database, intended as a resource for researchers studying the immune response to SARS-CoV-2, is where the repertoires were released. HLA class I and class II types, where available, came from metadata supplied by the sample provider rather than from assay-based typing. The material from the prospective study consisted of cDNA or gDNA derived from T cells, B-cell-depleted T cells, or PBMCs. Sample metadata almost always included a de-identified subject ID, COVID-19 status, age in years and sex. Subjects who had been exposed to COVID-19, were actively infected with it, or had recovered from it provided the deeply sampled blood TCRbeta repertoires that made up the dataset.

TCRbeta CDR3 regions were amplified from genomic DNA using the immunoSEQ Assay, a bias-controlled multiplex PCR. The published analysis was carried out like this. The number of nucleated cells in each sample was estimated from the amplification of reference gene primers within the assay. Sequence reads were collapsed and filtered to measure the absolute abundance of every unique TCRbeta CDR3 rearrangement. Productive Simpson clonality was computed per sample as the square root of Simpson's diversity index over productive rearrangements. What TCRdb holds here is the immuneACCESS table cut down to in-frame rearrangements. Part of the clones is not present; checked against another copy, under half of the missing clones reflect an unresolved V gene, and the others are unexplained. V and J calls and clone size are given by that table; D and trimming were obtained from the DNA. The sample table contains 250,000 to 300,000 clones; only one count was recorded for around nine tenths of them. Roughly 10% of the sample is held by the ten biggest clonotypes.

One collaborating source in Seattle enrolled patients while the patients were actively infected and followed the patients over time throughout the course of disease. Each collaborating institution followed its own protocols to collect whole blood in K2EDTA tubes. For TCRbeta analysis, collaborators shipped samples as frozen whole blood, isolated PBMCs, or DNA extracted from either of those sample types. At the junction V is shortened by 7 bases and J by 6 bases; bases outside the gene matches: 14. Measured from the cysteine to the phenylalanine, the CDR3 is 16 residues long. The entry retains the CDR3 DNA only, 48 bases that are in frame from base 1. For CDR1 and CDR2, the germline V gene lists KGHDR and SFDVKD. Turning to this clone: It lacks a known antigen. The input lacks base qualities; no much larger clone sits a single base away.

Overall results and qualifications from the work: The amount of clinical and demographic metadata varied by source and participant and was provided uncurated.

Recombination linked TRBV24-1 to TRBJ2-3; the junction holds 8 bases that match TRBD2. This TCR derives from a woman aged 70-85 years with COVID-19, enrolled during active disease. Sequencing was carried out using peripheral blood. This receptor has the CDR3 CATRGPGTSALDTQYF. The nucleotide sequence is TGTGCCACCAGAGGACCCGGGACTAGTGCCTTGGATACGCAGTATTTT.